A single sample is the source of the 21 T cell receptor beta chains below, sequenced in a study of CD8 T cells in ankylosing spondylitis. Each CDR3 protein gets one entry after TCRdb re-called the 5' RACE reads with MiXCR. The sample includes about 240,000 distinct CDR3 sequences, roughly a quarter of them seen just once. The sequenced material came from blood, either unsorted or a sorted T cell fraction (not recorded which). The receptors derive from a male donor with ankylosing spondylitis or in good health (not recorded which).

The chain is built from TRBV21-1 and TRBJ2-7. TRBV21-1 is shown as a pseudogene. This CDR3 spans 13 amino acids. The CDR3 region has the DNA TGTGCCAGCCCACTTGGGGTTATCTACGAGCAGTACTTC. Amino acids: CASPLGVIYEQYF.

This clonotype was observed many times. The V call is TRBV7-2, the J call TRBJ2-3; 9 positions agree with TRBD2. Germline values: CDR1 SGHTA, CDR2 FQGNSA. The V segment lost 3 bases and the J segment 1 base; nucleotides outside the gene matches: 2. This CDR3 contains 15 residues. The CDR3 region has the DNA TGTGCCAGCAGCTTCCAGCGGGGGGGCACAGATACGCAGTATTTT. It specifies CASSFQRGGTDTQYF. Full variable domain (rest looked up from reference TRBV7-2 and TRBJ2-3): GAGVSQSPSNKVTEKGKDVELRCDPISGHTALYWYRQSLGQGLEFLIYFQGNSAPDKSGLPSDRFSAERTGGSVSTLTIQRTQQEDSAVYLCASSFQRGGTDTQYFGPGTRLTVL.

CDR3 loop: CAVGGGRSEQYF. DNA of the CDR3: TGTGCCGTTGGGGGCGGCCGGAGCGAGCAGTACTTC. J is TRBJ2-7 and V is TRBV10-3; possibly TRBD1 for D (6 bases). Trimming pared 11 bases from V and 6 bases from J, leaving 17 bases between. CDR3 length: 12 amino acids. In germline, CDR1 is ENHRY, CDR2 SYGVKD.

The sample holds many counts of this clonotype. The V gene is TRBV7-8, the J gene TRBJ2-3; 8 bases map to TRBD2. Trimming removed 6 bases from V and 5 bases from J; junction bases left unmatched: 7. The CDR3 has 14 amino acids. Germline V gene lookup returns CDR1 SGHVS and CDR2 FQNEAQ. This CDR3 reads CASSPGGALDTQYF. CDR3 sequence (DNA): TGTGCCAGCAGTCCCGGGGGGGCCTTAGATACGCAGTATTTT.

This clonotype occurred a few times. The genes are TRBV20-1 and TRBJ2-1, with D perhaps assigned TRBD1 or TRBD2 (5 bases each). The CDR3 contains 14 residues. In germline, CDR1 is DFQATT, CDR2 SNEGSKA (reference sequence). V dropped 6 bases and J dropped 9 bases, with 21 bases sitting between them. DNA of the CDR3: TGCAGTGCGAGTCCCCCACTACGGGGCAGTGAGCAGTTCTTC. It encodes CSASPPLRGSEQFF.

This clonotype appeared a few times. CDR3 sequence: CSARSPEVWETQYF. The CDR3 DNA reads as TGCAGTGCTAGGTCTCCTGAAGTTTGGGAGACCCAGTACTTC. The chain joins TRBV20-1 to TRBJ2-5; no firm D call. The V end lost 3 bases, the J end lost 5 bases, and 16 bases lay between the germline ends. CDR1 is DFQATT and CDR2 is SNEGSKA in the germline V gene (reference sequence). The CDR3 runs to 14 residues.

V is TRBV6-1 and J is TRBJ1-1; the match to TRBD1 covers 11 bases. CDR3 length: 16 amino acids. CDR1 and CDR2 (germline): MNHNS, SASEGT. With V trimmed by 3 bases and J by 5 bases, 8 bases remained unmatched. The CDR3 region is CASSDAGTGGRTEAFF. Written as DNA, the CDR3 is TGTGCCAGCAGTGATGCGGGGACAGGGGGACGGACTGAAGCTTTCTTT.

The CDR3 reads CASSPGLAGSYEQYF. The CDR3 bases are TGTGCCAGCTCACCGGGACTAGCGGGGAGTTACGAGCAGTACTTC. V gene TRBV18 combines with J gene TRBJ2-7; 13 nucleotides match TRBD2. V was pared by 3 bases and J by 4 bases, with 3 bases of the junction left unmatched. The germline V gene encodes CDR1 KGHSH and CDR2 LQKENI. The CDR3 spans 15 residues. Full variable domain (outside the CDR3, taken from reference TRBV18 and TRBJ2-7): NAGVMQNPRHLVRRRGQEARLRCSPMKGHSHVYWYRQLPEEGLKFMVYLQKENIIDESGMPKERFSAEFPKEGPSILRIQQVVRGDSAAYFCASSPGLAGSYEQYFGPGTRLTVT.

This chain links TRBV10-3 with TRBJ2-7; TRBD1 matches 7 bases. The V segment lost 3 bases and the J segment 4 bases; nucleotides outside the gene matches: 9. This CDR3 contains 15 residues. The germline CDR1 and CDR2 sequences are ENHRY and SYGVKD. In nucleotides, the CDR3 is TGTGCCATCAGTGACCTGTCCGGACAGGAATACGAGCAGTACTTC. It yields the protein CAISDLSGQEYEQYF.

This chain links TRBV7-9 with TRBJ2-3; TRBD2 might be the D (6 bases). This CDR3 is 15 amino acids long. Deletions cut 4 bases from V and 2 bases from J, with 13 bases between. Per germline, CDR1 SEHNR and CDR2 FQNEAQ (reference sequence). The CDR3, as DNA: TGTGCCAGCAGCTCAGTAACGGGAGCCACAGATACGCAGTATTTT. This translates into CASSSVTGATDTQYF.

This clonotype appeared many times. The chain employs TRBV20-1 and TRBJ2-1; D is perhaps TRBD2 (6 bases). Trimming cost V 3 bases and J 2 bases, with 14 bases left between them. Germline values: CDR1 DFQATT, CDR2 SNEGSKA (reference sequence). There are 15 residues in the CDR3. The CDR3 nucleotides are TGCAGTGCTAGTAGACTAGACAGCACCTACAATGAGCAGTTCTTC. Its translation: CSASRLDSTYNEQFF.

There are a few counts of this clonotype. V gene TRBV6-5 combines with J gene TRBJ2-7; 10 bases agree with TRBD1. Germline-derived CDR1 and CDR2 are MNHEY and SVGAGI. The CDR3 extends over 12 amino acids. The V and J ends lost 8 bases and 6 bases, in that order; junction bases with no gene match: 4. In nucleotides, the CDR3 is TGTGCCAGCCGGGACAGGGGTGGCGAGCAGTACTTC. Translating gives CASRDRGGEQYF.

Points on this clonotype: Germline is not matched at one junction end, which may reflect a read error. CDR3 sequence: CASSSHRLGGARPDMQYF. The CDR3 coding sequence is TGTGCCAGCAGTTCCCACCGGCTGGGCGGGGCTCGTCCAGATATGCAGTATTTT. The V call is TRBV12-3 or TRBV12-4, the J call TRBJ2-3; D is perhaps TRBD2 (6 bases). The CDR3 contains 18 residues.

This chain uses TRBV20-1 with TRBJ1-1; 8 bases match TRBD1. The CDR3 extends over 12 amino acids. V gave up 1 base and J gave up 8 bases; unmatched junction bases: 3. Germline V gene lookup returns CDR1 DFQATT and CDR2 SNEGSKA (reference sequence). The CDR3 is CSARADRVEAFF. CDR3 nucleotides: TGCAGTGCTAGAGCGGACAGGGTGGAAGCTTTCTTT.

CDR3 protein: CSATRGAGGHEQYF. The CDR3 nucleotides read TGCAGTGCCACCCGGGGAGCGGGGGGGCACGAGCAGTACTTC. This chain uses TRBV20-1 with TRBJ2-7, with 10 bases lining up with TRBD2. The CDR3 sequence is 14 residues long. After removal of 6 bases from V and 5 bases from J, the junction contained 10 bases not matched to a gene. From germline, CDR1 is DFQATT and CDR2 SNEGSKA (reference sequence).

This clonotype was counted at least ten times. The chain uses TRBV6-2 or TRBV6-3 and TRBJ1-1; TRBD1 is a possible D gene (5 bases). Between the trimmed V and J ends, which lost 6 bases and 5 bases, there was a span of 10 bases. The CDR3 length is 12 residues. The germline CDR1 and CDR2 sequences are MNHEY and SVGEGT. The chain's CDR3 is CASRQTGTEAFF. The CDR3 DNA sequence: TGTGCCAGCAGGCAAACAGGAACTGAAGCTTTCTTT.

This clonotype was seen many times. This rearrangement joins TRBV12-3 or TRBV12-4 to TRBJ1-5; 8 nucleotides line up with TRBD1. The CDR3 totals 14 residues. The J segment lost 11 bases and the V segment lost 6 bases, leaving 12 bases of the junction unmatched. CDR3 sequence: CASSTPGQVMSQHF. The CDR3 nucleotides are TGTGCCAGCAGCACACCGGGACAGGTCATGTCCCAGCATTTT.

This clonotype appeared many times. The CDR3 sequence: CASSQPDREDEKLFF. The CDR3 nucleotides read TGCGCCAGCAGCCAACCGGACAGGGAGGACGAAAAACTGTTTTTT. The chain recombines TRBV4-1 with TRBJ1-4; 8 bases map to TRBD1. The CDR3 is made up of 15 amino acids. V was clipped by 2 bases and J by 8 bases; unmatched bases: 7. Germline V lookup: CDR1 MGHRA, CDR2 YSYEKL.

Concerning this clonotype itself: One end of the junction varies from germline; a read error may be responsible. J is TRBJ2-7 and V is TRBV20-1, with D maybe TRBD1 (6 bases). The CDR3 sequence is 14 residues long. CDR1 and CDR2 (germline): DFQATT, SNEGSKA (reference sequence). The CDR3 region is CSARATGQDYEEYF. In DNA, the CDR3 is TGCAGTGCTAGAGCGACGGGACAAGACTACGAGGAGTACTTC.

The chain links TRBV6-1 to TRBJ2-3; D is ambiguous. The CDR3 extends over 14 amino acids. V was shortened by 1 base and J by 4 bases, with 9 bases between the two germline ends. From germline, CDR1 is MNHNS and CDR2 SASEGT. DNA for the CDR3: TGTGCCAGCAGTGAAGTTGGCACCGCAGATACGCAGTATTTT. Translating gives CASSEVGTADTQYF.

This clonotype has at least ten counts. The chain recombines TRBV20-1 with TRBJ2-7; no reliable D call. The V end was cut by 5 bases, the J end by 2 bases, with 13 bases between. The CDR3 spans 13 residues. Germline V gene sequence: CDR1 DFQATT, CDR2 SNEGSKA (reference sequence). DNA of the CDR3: TGCAGTGCTCCCCCCAGCCCTCCCTACGAGCAGTACTTC. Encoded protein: CSAPPSPPYEQYF.